Shown below are 7 T cell receptor beta chains from a single sample sequenced in a study of cytomegalovirus exposure and HLA in healthy donors. Some clones are missing from TCRdb's copy, which holds only in-frame ones; the method was immunoSEQ multiplex PCR. The sample comprises around 150,000 clones, 88% of which are singletons, and approximately 3.1% rests with the top ten. The material sequenced was PBMCs. The receptor source for this set is a man aged 18 to 30 in good health and CMV-seronegative.

The chain couples TRBV13 to TRBJ2-3, with D unclear. Germline V gene lookup returns CDR1 PRHDT and CDR2 FYEKMQ (reference sequence). The CDR3 extends over 12 amino acids. Deletions cut 5 bases from V and 7 bases from J, with 10 bases between. CDR3: CASSPTGYTQYF. The CDR3 DNA is TGTGCCAGCAGCCCCACCGGGTATACGCAGTATTTT.

The DNA for the CDR3 is TGTGCCAGCAGTTTAGGCGGGGGCCCGAACACCATATATTTT. This codes for CASSLGGGPNTIYF. The chain carries TRBV28 and TRBJ1-3; possibly TRBD1 for D (6 bases). V lost 2 bases and J lost 7, with 12 bases in between. CDR3 length equals 14 residues. The germline CDR1 and CDR2 sequences are MDHEN and SYDVKM. Full variable domain (rest looked up from reference TRBV28 and TRBJ1-3): DVKVTQSSRYLVKRTGEKVFLECVQDMDHENMFWYRQDPGLGLRLIYFSYDVKMKEKGDIPEGYSVSREKKERFSLILESASTNQTSMYLCASSLGGGPNTIYFGEGSWLTVV.

The chain recombines TRBV30 with TRBJ1-4; 7 bases agree with TRBD1. V shed 3 bases, J shed 5 bases, and the junction held 9 bases outside the gene matches. The CDR3 is made up of 15 amino acids. Germline V lookup: CDR1 GTSNPN, CDR2 SVGIG (reference sequence). CDR3 protein: CAWSDQQGLNEKLFF. In DNA, the CDR3 is TGTGCCTGGAGCGACCAACAGGGGTTGAATGAAAAACTGTTTTTT. The full variable domain, completed using reference TRBV30 and TRBJ1-4, is SQTIHQWPATLVQPVGSPLSLECTVEGTSNPNLYWYRQAAGRGLQLLFYSVGIGQISSEVPQNLSASRPQDRQFILSSKKLLLSDSGFYLCAWSDQQGLNEKLFFGSGTQLSVL.

This clone was seen a handful of times. The chain is built from TRBV2 and TRBJ1-2, with TRBD1 as a possible D gene (6 bases). Per the germline V gene, CDR1 is SNHLY and CDR2 is FYNNEI. The CDR3 length is 13 residues. The germline V and J ends were trimmed by 5 bases and 4 bases, with 11 bases remaining between them. The CDR3 sequence is CASSQQGPYGYTF. CDR3 coding DNA: TGTGCCAGCAGTCAACAGGGTCCCTATGGCTACACCTTC.

The chain has TRBV29-1 and TRBJ1-1, with D maybe TRBD1 (5 bases). V lost 6 bases and J lost 1, with 12 bases in between. The CDR3 is 13 amino acids. CDR1 SQVTM and CDR2 ANQGSEA come from the germline V gene. CDR3 bases: TGCAGCGTGATGAGAGACAGGAACACTGAAGCTTTCTTT. As protein: CSVMRDRNTEAFF.

The chain is built from TRBV6-1 and TRBJ1-1, with D possibly being TRBD1 (6 bases). Trimming removed 8 bases from V and 7 bases from J, with 8 bases in between. The CDR3 is 10 amino acids. The V gene's germline CDR1 is MNHNS and CDR2 SASEGT. The CDR3 DNA is TGTGCCAGCCGGACAGTTGAAGCTTTCTTT. This codes for CASRTVEAFF.

This clone was counted a single time. DNA for the CDR3: TGTGCCAGTACCCAAAGGGGACAAGACAATCAGCCCCAGCATTTT. Translating gives CASTQRGQDNQPQHF. The V call is TRBV19, the J call TRBJ1-5; tentatively, D is TRBD1 (6 bases). The CDR3 has 15 amino acids. The germline V gene has CDR1 LNHDA and CDR2 SQIVND (reference sequence). Trimming removed 7 bases from V and 3 bases from J, with 16 bases in between.